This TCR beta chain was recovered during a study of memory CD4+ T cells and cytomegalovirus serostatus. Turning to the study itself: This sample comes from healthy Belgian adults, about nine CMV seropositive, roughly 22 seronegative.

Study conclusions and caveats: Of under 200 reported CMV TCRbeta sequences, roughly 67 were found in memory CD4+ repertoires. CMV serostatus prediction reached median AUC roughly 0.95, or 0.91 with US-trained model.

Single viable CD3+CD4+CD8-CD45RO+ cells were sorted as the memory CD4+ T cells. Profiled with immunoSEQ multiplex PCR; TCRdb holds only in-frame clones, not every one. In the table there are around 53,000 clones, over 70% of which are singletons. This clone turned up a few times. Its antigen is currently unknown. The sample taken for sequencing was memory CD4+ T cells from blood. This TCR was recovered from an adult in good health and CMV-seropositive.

The CDR3 loop reads CASGWAWATEAFF. The DNA of the CDR3 is TGTGCCAGCGGGTGGGCGTGGGCCACTGAAGCTTTCTTT. The J gene is TRBJ1-1, the V gene TRBV28; D ambiguous. Germline V gene data show CDR1 as MDHEN and CDR2 as SYDVKM. V gave up 8 bases and J gave up 4 bases, with 14 bases separating them. The CDR3 sequence is 13 residues long.